One and the same sample provided the 6 T cell receptor beta chains below, sequenced in a study of beta chain features in type 1 diabetes. Expressed TCRB transcripts got sequenced, as all isolated RNA was reverse transcribed. Sequenced by immunoSEQ multiplex PCR; TCRdb stores in-frame clones only, minus some. Of hundreds of thousands of clones in the sample, 10% to 15% were seen once. Sequenced input: naive CD4+ T cells from blood. Receptors originate from a man aged 18 to 35 in good health.

The chain uses TRBV5-6 and TRBJ2-4; maybe TRBD2 (5 bases). Deletions cut 4 bases from V and 7 bases from J, with 12 bases between. The CDR3 runs to 13 residues. CDR1 is SGHDT, CDR2 YYEEEE, per germline. CDR3 coding DNA: TGTGCCAGCAGCACCCCTAGCTTTAACATTCAGTACTTC. This translates into CASSTPSFNIQYF. The variable domain in full, with the rest retrieved from reference TRBV5-6 and TRBJ2-4, is DAGVTQSPTHLIKTRGQQVTLRCSPKSGHDTVSWYQQALGQGPQFIFQYYEEEERQRGNFPDRFSGHQFPNYSSELNVNALLLGDSALYLCASSTPSFNIQYFGAGTRLSVL.

V and J are TRBV18 and TRBJ2-7; D is perhaps TRBD1 (6 bases). Trimming cost V 3 bases and J 5 bases, with 11 bases left between them. Looked up from germline, CDR1 is KGHSH and CDR2 is LQKENI. The CDR3 is 13 residues long. This chain's CDR3 is CASSPRGANEQYF. CDR3 nucleotide sequence: TGTGCCAGCTCACCCAGGGGTGCGAACGAGCAGTACTTC.

This clone has a single count. The J gene is TRBJ2-6, the V gene TRBV6-4, with 8 bases lining up with TRBD1. Germline V gene data show CDR1 as MRHNA and CDR2 as SNTAGT. Losses at the gene ends were 6 bases for V and 2 bases for J; bases not matched to a gene: 3. CDR3 length: 15 amino acids. CDR3 in amino acids: CASSETGAGANVLTF. CDR3 coding DNA: TGTGCCAGCAGCGAGACAGGGGCTGGGGCCAACGTCCTGACTTTC.

The chain uses TRBV30 and TRBJ2-7; possibly TRBD2 for D (5 bases). Looked up from germline, CDR1 is GTSNPN and CDR2 is SVGIG (reference sequence). The CDR3 runs to 14 residues. V lost 3 bases to trimming and J lost 4 bases, with 16 bases between them. CDR3 in amino acids: CAWRAGLGWYEQYF. The CDR3 region has the DNA TGTGCCTGGAGGGCAGGACTCGGGTGGTACGAGCAGTACTTC.

V gene TRBV18 combines with J gene TRBJ1-1; D not resolved. Germline V lookup: CDR1 KGHSH, CDR2 LQKENI. V lost 3 bases, J lost 3 bases, and 8 bases lay in between. The CDR3 extends over 13 amino acids. The CDR3 protein is CASSPRVDTEAFF. In DNA, the CDR3 is TGTGCCAGCTCACCTCGGGTTGACACTGAAGCTTTCTTT.

The V gene is TRBV30, the J gene TRBJ2-3; D is uncertain. Per the germline V gene, CDR1 is GTSNPN and CDR2 is SVGIG (reference sequence). V lost 2 bases and J lost 0, with 9 bases in between. The CDR3 is 14 residues long. For the CDR3, the DNA is TGTGCCTGGAGTCTATCGCCTAGCACAGATACGCAGTATTTT. Translating gives CAWSLSPSTDTQYF.